This T cell receptor (beta chain) was sequenced in a study of T cells in Graves' hyperthyroidism and ophthalmopathy. Comment on this clonotype: This may stem from a read error, because a much larger clone lies one nucleotide away.

The germline V gene has CDR1 SNHLY and CDR2 FYNNEI. J was trimmed by 5 bases and V by 4 bases; bases with no gene match: 8. CDR3 length: 15 residues. The study excluded patients with uncontrolled infection, other autoimmune disease, pregnancy or lactation. Using around 10 ml of fresh peripheral blood, PBMCs were prepared. There were TCR beta CDR3 regions amplified from RNA transcripts. Using the HTBI primer set, a first-round RT-PCR was run on the TCR CDR3. TCRdb passed the multiplex PCR reads through MiXCR, listing each CDR3 protein once. The data contain about 420,000 distinct CDR3 sequences, more than 15% of them singletons.

Sequenced: blood. The clonotype was recovered from a woman aged 18-29 years with Graves' hyperthyroidism. V is TRBV2 and J is TRBJ2-1; TRBD2 matches 7 bases. This CDR3 reads CASSGTAGLNNEQFF. CDR3 bases: TGTGCCAGCAGTGGAACAGCGGGGCTAAACAATGAGCAGTTCTTC.